The 16 T cell receptor beta chains below all came from one sample that was sequenced in a study of a mutant IDH1 vaccine in newly diagnosed glioma (TCRdb year 2021). Their recognized antigens are unknown. Per the publication, the time point label means: week 23, last vaccination. A 20-mer mutant IDH1 peptide at 300 micrograms in Montanide made up each vaccine dose, which was injected subcutaneously together with topical imiquimod. Library preparation used the immunoSEQ multiplex PCR assay. TCRdb obtained this table from immuneACCESS and retained in-frame rearrangements with V and J assigned. These tables miss some clones; where compared with another copy, unresolved V genes account for less than half of the shortfall, and the remainder is unexplained. Recorded for this sample are roughly 40,000 clones; more than 85% of them occurred a single time. The top ten hold 3% to 4% of the sample. Material: PBMCs, obtained from a glioma patient whose treatment included an IDH1 peptide vaccine. The receptors come from a man aged 45 to 65 with glioma.

The chain combines TRBV18 with TRBJ1-2; TRBD1 matches at 7 bases. The trim removed 6 bases at V and 2 bases at J, leaving 9 bases unmatched. Germline V gene lookup returns CDR1 KGHSH and CDR2 LQKENI. This CDR3 region has 15 residues. The CDR3 loop is CASSRSGTENYGYTF. CDR3 DNA: TGTGCCAGCTCTCGGTCCGGGACAGAGAACTATGGCTACACCTTC.

The genes are TRBV7-9 and TRBJ2-7; tentatively, D is TRBD1 (6 bases). V was shortened by 1 base and J by 5 bases, with 12 bases between the two germline ends. The CDR3 spans 14 residues. The germline gives CDR1 SEHNR, CDR2 FQNEAQ (reference sequence). CDR3 region: CASSLEYREDEQYF. As DNA, the CDR3 is TGTGCCAGCAGCTTAGAGTACAGGGAAGACGAGCAGTACTTC.

The V call is TRBV29-1, the J call TRBJ2-2; 8 bases match TRBD1. This CDR3 has 14 residues. Germline CDR1 and CDR2: SQVTM and ANQGSEA. The V segment lost 7 bases and the J segment 0 bases; nucleotides outside the gene matches: 4. The CDR3 spells CSGTQGANTGELFF. DNA for the CDR3: TGCAGCGGAACACAGGGGGCGAACACCGGGGAGCTGTTTTTT.

V gene TRBV29-1 combines with J gene TRBJ2-7; either TRBD1 or TRBD2 may supply D (5 bases each). Germline CDR1 and CDR2: SQVTM and ANQGSEA. This CDR3 comprises 11 residues. Trimming stripped 4 bases from V and 5 bases from J, with 9 bases between. The CDR3 DNA follows: TGCAGCGTTGGAGGGGTCAACGAGCAGTACTTC. Protein product: CSVGGVNEQYF.

The chain links TRBV7-2 to TRBJ2-3, with D possibly TRBD2 on 6 matching bases. Germline V gene sequence: CDR1 SGHTA, CDR2 FQGNSA. With 3 bases removed from V and 1 base from J, the gap between germline ends came to 14 bases. The CDR3 consists of 16 residues. This chain's CDR3 is CASSFTGGGGTDTQYF. CDR3 DNA: TGTGCCAGCAGCTTTACAGGCGGCGGGGGCACAGATACGCAGTATTTT.

The chain carries TRBV6-5 and TRBJ2-1, with D uncertain. The CDR3 totals 13 residues. CDR1 is MNHEY, CDR2 SVGAGI, per germline. The V end was cut by 10 bases, the J end by 6 bases, with 16 bases between. The DNA for the CDR3 is TGTGCCATCATGACCGTCCCGGGCAATGAGCAGTTCTTC. Its protein product is CAIMTVPGNEQFF.

This clone occurred a few times. The genes are TRBV6-5 and TRBJ2-4, with 8 bases aligning to TRBD2. V lost 3 bases and J lost 7; bases outside the gene matches: 11. CDR1 and CDR2 from the germline V gene are MNHEY and SVGAGI. CDR3 size: 16 residues. In nucleotides, the CDR3 is TGTGCCAGCAGTTATAGGGTAGCGGGAACGAGGAACATTCAGTACTTC. Protein sequence: CASSYRVAGTRNIQYF.

The chain employs TRBV9 and TRBJ2-5; the match to TRBD1 covers 12 bases. Per germline, CDR1 SGDLS and CDR2 YYNGEE. V was clipped by 0 bases and J by 4 bases; unmatched bases: 7. This CDR3 region has 17 residues. The CDR3: CASSVVPTGQGAETQYF. Here the CDR3 DNA reads TGTGCCAGCAGCGTAGTTCCTACGGGACAGGGGGCAGAGACCCAGTACTTC.

This clone was picked up a small number of times. This rearrangement joins TRBV6-1 to TRBJ2-7; tentatively, D is TRBD1 (5 bases). The CDR3 totals 13 residues. In germline, CDR1 is MNHNS, CDR2 SASEGT. V was cut by 2 bases and J by 5 bases, with 10 bases left in between. The CDR3 loop reads CASSERGINEQYF. The CDR3 nucleotides are TGTGCCAGCAGTGAAAGGGGTATCAACGAGCAGTACTTC.

This chain uses TRBV7-2 with TRBJ1-5; possibly TRBD1 for D (5 bases). Per the germline V gene, CDR1 is SGHTA and CDR2 is FQGNSA. CDR3 length: 15 residues. V lost 2 bases to trimming and J lost 4 bases, with 12 bases between them. DNA for the CDR3: TGTGCCAGCAGCTTATCTGCAGGGATGAATCAGCCCCAGCATTTT. It encodes CASSLSAGMNQPQHF.

This sequence joins TRBV7-9 and TRBJ1-6; the match to TRBD1 covers 10 bases. This CDR3 has 14 residues. V dropped 5 bases and J dropped 10; count of bases not matched to a gene: 5. The V gene's germline CDR1 is SEHNR and CDR2 FQNEAQ (reference sequence). CDR3 bases: TGTGCCAGCAGCGGGACAGGGGTCGGGTCACCCCTCCACTTT. Translating it yields CASSGTGVGSPLHF.

Concerning this clone: The junction and the germline gene differ at one end; a read error may be behind it. The V and J genes are TRBV6-5 and TRBJ2-7; perhaps TRBD2 as D (5 bases). Germline V gives CDR1 MNHEY, CDR2 SVGAGI. This CDR3 contains 14 residues. CDR3 region: CASSSTGNHYEQYF. The CDR3 bases are TGTGCCAGCAGTTCGACCGGGAACCACTACGAACAGTACTTC.

CDR3 in amino acids: CASSLFGMNTEAFF. In DNA, the CDR3 is TGTGCCAGCAGCTTGTTCGGAATGAACACTGAAGCTTTCTTT. The chain uses TRBV5-6 and TRBJ1-1; D not certain. With 1 base removed from V and 0 bases from J, the gap between germline ends came to 7 bases. The CDR3 runs to 14 residues. Germline loops: CDR1 SGHDT, CDR2 YYEEEE. Full variable domain (outside the CDR3, taken from reference TRBV5-6 and TRBJ1-1): DAGVTQSPTHLIKTRGQQVTLRCSPKSGHDTVSWYQQALGQGPQFIFQYYEEEERQRGNFPDRFSGHQFPNYSSELNVNALLLGDSALYLCASSLFGMNTEAFFGQGTRLTVV.

V is TRBV27 and J is TRBJ1-6; no definite D call. Trimming removed 8 bases from V and 6 bases from J, with 14 bases in between. The CDR3 length is 14 residues. Germline values: CDR1 MNHEY, CDR2 SMNVEV (reference sequence). The CDR3 DNA reads TGTGCCAGCGCCGGGGTGGTGGGTAATTCACCCCTCCACTTT. Its protein product is CASAGVVGNSPLHF.

The chain combines TRBV28 with TRBJ2-5, with a weak D call TRBD2 (6 bases). With 4 bases removed from V and 1 base from J, the gap between germline ends came to 13 bases. Per the germline V gene, CDR1 is MDHEN and CDR2 is SYDVKM. There are 15 residues in the CDR3. This CDR3 reads CASSSKAGGQETQYF. The CDR3 nucleotides read TGTGCCAGCAGTTCAAAAGCCGGGGGCCAAGAGACCCAGTACTTC.

The V gene is TRBV4-3, the J gene TRBJ1-2; D is perhaps TRBD1 (6 bases). Germline V gene sequence: CDR1 LGHNA, CDR2 YSLEER. Deletions cut 1 base from V and 2 bases from J, with 11 bases between. The CDR3 runs 15 residues. CDR3 loop: CASSQVVRGNYGYTF. CDR3 nucleotides: TGCGCCAGCAGCCAAGTGGTCAGGGGAAACTATGGCTACACCTTC.